The next 24 T cell receptor beta chains were all read from a single sample in a study of T cell repertoires in aging, cancer and after chemotherapy. A mixed TRB-A/B primer pool amplified rearranged TRB by multiplex touch-down PCR. TCRdb reprocessed the multiplex PCR reads with MiXCR, giving one entry per CDR3 protein. The sample includes approximately 5,000 distinct CDR3 sequences, roughly 26% seen only once; the top ten take 6.5% to 8.5%. TCR beta rearrangements were amplified from peripheral blood genomic DNA. Sample: blood. These receptors all stem from a human donor in good health.

The chain uses TRBV7-9 and TRBJ2-5; D not certain. Trimming left V 5 bases short and J 2 bases short, with 18 bases between. CDR3 size: 16 residues. CDR1 is SEHNR, CDR2 FQNEAQ, per germline (reference sequence). The CDR3 DNA is TGTGCCAGCAGCCCACCTTTAAGGACGGCTCAAGAGACCCAGTACTTC. Translation: CASSPPLRTAQETQYF.

By sample fraction, this clonotype is medium-sized. The rearrangement joins TRBV19 to TRBJ2-1, with 8 bases fitting TRBD1. The V and J ends lost 1 base and 7 bases, in that order; junction bases with no gene match: 6. The CDR3 is 15 amino acids. In germline, CDR1 is LNHDA, CDR2 SQIVND (reference sequence). CDR3 nucleotides: TGTGCCAGTAGTATAGGACAGGGGCGCCGGAATGAGCAGTTCTTC. Its protein is CASSIGQGRRNEQFF. Drawing the rest from reference TRBV19 and TRBJ2-1, the complete variable domain is DGGITQSPKYLFRKEGQNVTLSCEQNLNHDAMYWYRQDPGQGLRLIYYSQIVNDFQKGDIAEGYSVSREKKESFPLTVTSAQKNPTAFYLCASSIGQGRRNEQFFGPGTRLTVL.

In its sample, this clonotype ranks as medium-sized. This chain links TRBV11-1 with TRBJ2-4; 7 bases match TRBD1. The CDR3 is 14 amino acids. Germline CDR1 reads SGHAT; CDR2 reads FQDESV (reference sequence). Trimming took 4 bases from V and 13 from J; bases not matched to a gene: 13. The CDR3 nucleotides read TGTGCCAGCAGCTCCCGAGAAGGGGGCAGTTTGCAGTACTTC. Its protein product is CASSSREGGSLQYF. Complete variable domain (other parts from reference TRBV11-1 and TRBJ2-4): EAEVAQSPRYKITEKSQAVAFWCDPISGHATLYWYRQILGQGPELLVQFQDESVVDDSQLPKDRFSAERLKGVDSTLKIQPAELGDSAMYLCASSSREGGSLQYFGAGTRLSVL.

The CDR3 region has the DNA TGTGCCAGCAGTTACGGGACTACGAACACCGGGGAGCTGTTTTTT. Translation gives CASSYGTTNTGELFF. The chain has TRBV6-2 or TRBV6-3 and TRBJ2-2; 7 positions agree with TRBD2. This CDR3 comprises 15 residues. The V and J ends lost 2 bases and 0 bases, in that order; junction bases with no gene match: 0. The V gene's germline CDR1 is MNHEY and CDR2 SVGEGT.

The chain combines TRBV18 with TRBJ2-5; 10 bases agree with TRBD1. V shed 3 bases, J shed 5 bases, and the junction held 9 bases outside the gene matches. The germline V gene has CDR1 KGHSH and CDR2 LQKENI. The CDR3 loop spans 16 amino acids. CDR3 protein: CASSPAGTGVRETQYF. The CDR3 DNA reads as TGTGCCAGCTCACCGGCAGGGACAGGGGTCAGGGAGACCCAGTACTTC.

As for this clonotype: Just one base apart from a much larger clone, this may be a read error. The V gene is TRBV19, the J gene TRBJ1-2; D gene uncertain. Per the germline V gene, CDR1 is LNHDA and CDR2 is SQIVND (reference sequence). This CDR3 region has 12 residues. The CDR3 here is CASTIEGYGYTF. CDR3 bases: TGTGCCAGTACTATAGAAGGTTATGGCTACACCTTC. Looking up the rest from reference TRBV19 and TRBJ1-2 gives the full variable domain: DGGITQSPKYLFRKEGQNVTLSCEQNLNHDAMYWYRQDPGQGLRLIYYSQIVNDFQKGDIAEGYSVSREKKESFPLTVTSAQKNPTAFYLCASTIEGYGYTFGSGTRLTVV.

This clonotype has only a few counts. The CDR3 sequence: CASSLRTARHEKLFF. CDR3 DNA: TGTGCCAGCAGCTTGAGGACAGCCCGCCACGAAAAACTGTTTTTT. The chain carries TRBV11-2 and TRBJ1-4; possible D gene TRBD1, 6 bases. The V end lost 3 bases, the J end lost 8 bases, and 16 bases lay between the germline ends. The CDR3 contains 15 residues. CDR1 is SGHAT, CDR2 FQNNGV, per germline.

By sample fraction, this clonotype is medium-sized. The CDR3 sequence is CASSYSGAGVETQYF. The CDR3, as DNA: TGTGCCAGCAGTTATTCGGGGGCGGGAGTAGAGACCCAGTACTTC. The V call is TRBV6-5, the J call TRBJ2-5; tentative D call: TRBD2 (7 bases). V lost 3 bases and J lost 4, with 15 bases in between. The CDR3 is made up of 15 amino acids. Germline V gives CDR1 MNHEY, CDR2 SVGAGI.

Comment on this clonotype: A much larger clone lies a single base off, so this may be a read error. This sequence joins TRBV5-5 and TRBJ1-1; no firm D call. Germline lookup yields CDR1 SGHKS and CDR2 YYEKEE (reference sequence). The CDR3 loop spans 11 amino acids. The CDR3 is CANSFDTEAFF. The CDR3 DNA reads as TGTGCCAACAGCTTTGACACTGAAGCTTTCTTT. Together with reference TRBV5-5 and TRBJ1-1, the CDR3 gives the full variable domain: DAGVTQSPTHLIKTRGQQVTLRCSPISGHKSVSWYQQVLGQGPQFIFQYYEKEERGRGNFPDRFSARQFPNYSSELNVNALLLGDSALYLCANSFDTEAFFGQGTRLTVV.

Within the sample, this clonotype is medium-sized. The chain uses TRBV6-5 and TRBJ1-1; D is perhaps TRBD1 (5 bases). This CDR3 has 16 residues. Looked up from germline, CDR1 is MNHEY and CDR2 is SVGAGI. V was cut by 4 bases and J by 0 bases, with 15 bases left in between. CDR3: CASSSVARALNTEAFF. The CDR3 DNA is TGTGCCAGCAGTTCAGTGGCCAGGGCCTTGAACACTGAAGCTTTCTTT.

This clonotype turned up a few times. The rearrangement links TRBV7-9 to TRBJ2-5; D perhaps matches TRBD1 (5 bases). CDR1 is SEHNR and CDR2 is FQNEAQ in the germline V gene (reference sequence). V was trimmed by 3 bases and J by 5 bases, leaving 10 bases between them. The CDR3 covers 13 residues. The CDR3 is CASSFGASETQYF. The CDR3 DNA follows: TGTGCCAGCAGCTTTGGGGCGTCGGAGACCCAGTACTTC.

The chain links TRBV7-9 to TRBJ2-2; TRBD1 matches 10 bases. This CDR3 comprises 17 residues. The germline CDR1 and CDR2 sequences are SEHNR and FQNEAQ (reference sequence). J lost 3 bases, V lost 5 bases, and 9 bases had no gene match. The CDR3 DNA reads as TGTGCCAGCAGCATAACCGACAGGGGGCTCGACACCGGGGAGCTGTTTTTT. Its protein product is CASSITDRGLDTGELFF. The complete variable domain, with remaining parts taken from reference TRBV7-9 and TRBJ2-2, reads DTGVSQNPRHKITKRGQNVTFRCDPISEHNRLYWYRQTLGQGPEFLTYFQNEAQLEKSRLLSDRFSAERPKGSFSTLEIQRTEQGDSAMYLCASSITDRGLDTGELFFGEGSRLTVL.

By proportion, this clonotype is medium-sized. The V gene is TRBV19, the J gene TRBJ2-2; perhaps TRBD1 as D (5 bases). The germline CDR1 and CDR2 sequences are LNHDA and SQIVND (reference sequence). The CDR3 sequence is 13 residues long. V was clipped by 3 bases and J by 7 bases, with 9 bases between them. CDR3 sequence (DNA): TGTGCCAGTAGTATTCCAGGGTTCGGGGAGCTGTTTTTT. Translated: CASSIPGFGELFF. Full variable domain (rest looked up from reference TRBV19 and TRBJ2-2): DGGITQSPKYLFRKEGQNVTLSCEQNLNHDAMYWYRQDPGQGLRLIYYSQIVNDFQKGDIAEGYSVSREKKESFPLTVTSAQKNPTAFYLCASSIPGFGELFFGEGSRLTVL.

This clonotype is medium-sized by share. The V call is TRBV19, the J call TRBJ2-2; D is ambiguous. Germline values: CDR1 LNHDA, CDR2 SQIVND (reference sequence). V lost 4 bases and J lost 8, with 17 bases in between. This CDR3 is 15 amino acids long. CDR3 DNA: TGTGCCAGTAGTAATGATAGGTCCCCCCCGGGGGAGCTGTTTTTT. It is translated as CASSNDRSPPGELFF.

This clonotype is medium-sized (0.01 to 0.1%) by share. The chain combines TRBV6-5 with TRBJ1-1; D gene uncertain. V lost 7 bases, J lost 4 bases, and 13 bases lay in between. Germline V lookup: CDR1 MNHEY, CDR2 SVGAGI. The CDR3 is 13 residues long. CDR3 residues: CASTTPKGTEAFF. DNA for the CDR3: TGTGCCAGCACCACACCGAAGGGCACTGAAGCTTTCTTT.

This clonotype was seen a few times. The chain is built from TRBV28 and TRBJ2-2; D gene ambiguous. This CDR3 contains 12 residues. Per germline, CDR1 MDHEN and CDR2 SYDVKM. Trimming took 3 bases from V and 2 from J, leaving 1 base between them. The CDR3 DNA reads as TGTGCCAGCAGTTTCAACACCGGGGAGCTGTTTTTT. Protein sequence: CASSFNTGELFF.

This clonotype was picked up a small number of times. The chain uses TRBV6-6 and TRBJ1-2; TRBD1 matches at 8 bases. Germline trimming cut 2 bases from V and 2 bases from J; bases unmatched to any gene: 10. There are 17 residues in the CDR3. The V gene's germline CDR1 is MNHNY and CDR2 SVGAGI (reference sequence). This chain's CDR3 is CASSYNAPGGINYGYTF. CDR3 coding DNA: TGTGCCAGCAGTTACAACGCGCCAGGGGGCATCAACTATGGCTACACCTTC.

This clonotype was found a few times. The chain joins TRBV28 to TRBJ1-6, with D possibly being TRBD1 (6 bases). Germline CDR1 and CDR2: MDHEN and SYDVKM. Between the trimmed V and J ends, which lost 4 bases and 11 bases, there was a span of 15 bases. The CDR3 loop spans 14 amino acids. CDR3 in amino acids: CASSSTGTLPPLHF. The CDR3 DNA reads TGTGCCAGCAGTTCCACAGGGACCCTCCCACCCCTCCACTTT.

In its sample, this clonotype was seen a few times. The V gene is TRBV7-3, the J gene TRBJ2-5; D remains unclear. The CDR3 is 15 residues long. With 5 bases removed from V and 0 bases from J, the gap between germline ends came to 13 bases. Germline V gene data show CDR1 as SGHTA and CDR2 as FQGTGA. Here the CDR3 DNA reads TGTGCCAGCAGCCTCGGACCGCAGTACCAAGAGACCCAGTACTTC. Translation: CASSLGPQYQETQYF.

V is TRBV20-1 and J is TRBJ2-3, with 10 bases aligning to TRBD2. This CDR3 comprises 15 residues. Trimming took 8 bases from V and 4 from J; bases not matched to a gene: 12. Germline assignment: CDR1 DFQATT and CDR2 SNEGSKA (reference sequence). CDR3 DNA sequence: TGCAGTACCCATTCTAGCGGGAGAGGCGCAGATACGCAGTATTTT. As protein: CSTHSSGRGADTQYF.

As for this clonotype: The germline gene is not matched at one end of the junction; a read error may be the cause. DNA of the CDR3: TGTGCCAGCAGCTTGGGGGACAGGGCATACAATGAGCAGTTCTTC. This sequence encodes CASSLGDRAYNEQFF. This chain uses TRBV5-1 with TRBJ2-1; 9 bases line up with TRBD1. CDR3 length equals 15 residues. In germline, CDR1 is SGHRS, CDR2 YFSETQ.

This clonotype was found a few times. The chain links TRBV12-3 or TRBV12-4 to TRBJ2-3; D tentatively reads TRBD1 or TRBD2 (5 bases each). Trimming pared 10 bases from V and 3 bases from J, leaving 17 bases between. This CDR3 comprises 14 residues. DNA of the CDR3: TGTGCCACCACCCCGGGGCCTGGGACAGATACGCAGTATTTT. This sequence encodes CATTPGPGTDTQYF.

This clonotype is medium-sized. V is TRBV15 and J is TRBJ2-1; 7 bases are a match to TRBD2. Trimming took 6 bases from V and 2 from J; bases not matched to a gene: 10. In germline, CDR1 is LNHNV, CDR2 YYDKDF (reference sequence). The CDR3 is 16 residues long. CDR3 residues: CATRASGGRAYNEQFF. The CDR3 bases are TGTGCCACCAGGGCTAGCGGAGGGAGGGCCTACAATGAGCAGTTCTTC.

The chain couples TRBV6-5 to TRBJ2-7; 9 positions match TRBD2. This CDR3 has 17 residues. Trimming at V came to 2 bases and at J to 0 bases, leaving 8 bases not matched to a gene. The V gene's germline CDR1 is MNHEY and CDR2 SVGAGI. CDR3 sequence reads: CASSYRSGRFTSYEQYF. The CDR3 DNA reads as TGTGCCAGCAGTTACCGCAGCGGGAGGTTTACCTCCTACGAGCAGTACTTC.